What follows is one T cell receptor beta chain and its context. No cognate antigen has been identified for it. The input lacks base qualities; no much larger clone sits a single base away. Looking up the germline V gene (reference sequence) yields CDR1 MNHEY and CDR2 SMNVEV. The CDR3, cysteine through phenylalanine, is 14 amino acids long. Only the CDR3 part of the read is kept: 42 bases, read in frame from the first base. V is trimmed back by 5 bases and J by 4 bases, and the junction contains 4 bases that no gene match accounts for. The sample originates from a study of OX40 agonist ivuxolimab in advanced cancers. For context, the study as a whole: Ivuxolimab was a fully human IgG2 agonistic monoclonal antibody targeting the costimulatory receptor OX40 (CD134). Intravenous ivuxolimab was administered to patients every 2 weeks at six dose levels: 0.01, 0.1, 0.3, 1.5, 3 and 10 mg/kg. Among the roughly 52 dose-escalation patients, some 19 had hepatocellular carcinoma, approximately 15 melanoma, 9 renal cell carcinoma and 9 head and neck cancer. The dose-escalation cohort was about 87% male with a mean age of roughly 60 years, ranging from roughly 20 to 80. Prior anti-PD-1, anti-PD-L1 or anti-CTLA-4 therapy was permitted, and approximately 39% of dose-escalation patients had received checkpoint inhibitors. Three dose-escalation patients achieved partial responses, one with hepatocellular carcinoma and two with cutaneous melanoma. The purpose of peripheral TCRbeta sequencing was to test whether ivuxolimab changed TCR sequence diversity and led to clonal T-cell expansion. The paper reports the monotherapy dose-escalation portion (N ≈ 50 patients) of the phase I ivuxolimab trial. Study-wide findings and limitations: On average, CD8+ T cells showed more expanded clones than CD4+ T cells after ivuxolimab. Low levels of normalized T-cell clonal expansion were also seen in some patients who did not respond. The antigen specificity of the clonally expanded peripheral T cells was not determined. At doses from 0.1 to 3.0 mg/kg, clonal expansion was seen in both CD4+ and CD8+ blood T cells between baseline and week 6. In the 0.1-3.0 mg/kg groups, partial responders had among the lowest normalized peripheral clonal expansion, particularly in CD8+ T cells.

The trial excluded patients who had a history of autoimmune disease or who were on systemic immunosuppression. In every dose cohort, peripheral blood was drawn for TCR sequencing at baseline, cycle 4 day 1, and cycle 7 day 1. Samples were obtained from an open-label, multicenter, first-in-human phase I dose-escalation trial of ivuxolimab. Adults with locally advanced or metastatic head and neck squamous cell, hepatocellular, melanoma or renal cell carcinoma were enrolled in the trial. CD4+ and CD8+ T cells were sorted separately from peripheral blood before TCR sequencing. Genomic DNA was extracted from sorted cells for sequencing of the TCRbeta CDR3 region. The immunoSEQ Assay was used for sequencing of TCRbeta CDR3 regions. In its TCRdb copy, this immuneACCESS table keeps in-frame sequences only and misses some clones. Where compared with another copy, unresolved V genes explain less than half of these, and the others have no known cause. Counted in this sample were 70,000 or so clones; just over 85% of them appeared once. 0.86% of the sample rests with the top ten.

The receptor comes from an adult with an advanced solid tumor such as melanoma, head and neck, liver or kidney cancer. The material was CD4+ or CD8+ T cells sorted from blood, obtained in a trial of the OX40 agonist ivuxolimab. The chain employs TRBV27 and TRBJ2-7; a stretch of 11 junction bases matches TRBD1. The CDR3 in this case is CASSRTGGRYEQYF. The bases read TGTGCCAGCAGTAGGACAGGGGGCAGATACGAGCAGTACTTC.